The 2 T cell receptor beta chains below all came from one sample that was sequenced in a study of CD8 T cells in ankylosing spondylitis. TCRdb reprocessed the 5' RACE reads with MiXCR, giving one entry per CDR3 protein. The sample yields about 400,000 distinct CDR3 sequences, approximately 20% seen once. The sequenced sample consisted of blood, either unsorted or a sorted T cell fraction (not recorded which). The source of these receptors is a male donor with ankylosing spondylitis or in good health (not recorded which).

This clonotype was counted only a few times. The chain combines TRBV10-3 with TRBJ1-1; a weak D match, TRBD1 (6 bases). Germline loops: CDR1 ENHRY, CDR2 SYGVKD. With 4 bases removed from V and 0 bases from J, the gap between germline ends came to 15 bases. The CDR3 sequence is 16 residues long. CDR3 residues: CAISGYDRTLNTEAFF. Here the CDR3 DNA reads TGTGCCATCAGTGGATACGACAGGACGCTGAACACTGAAGCTTTCTTT.

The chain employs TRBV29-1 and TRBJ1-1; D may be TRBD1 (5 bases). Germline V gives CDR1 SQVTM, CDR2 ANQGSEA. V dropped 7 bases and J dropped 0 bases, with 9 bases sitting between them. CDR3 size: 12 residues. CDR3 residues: CSARVVNTEAFF. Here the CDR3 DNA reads TGCAGCGCCAGGGTAGTGAACACTGAAGCTTTCTTT. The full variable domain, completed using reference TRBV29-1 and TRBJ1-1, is SAVISQKPSRDICQRGTSLTIQCQVDSQVTMMFWYRQQPGQSLTLIATANQGSEATYESGFVIDKFPISRPNLTFSTLTVSNMSPEDSSIYLCSARVVNTEAFFGQGTRLTVV.